One and the same sample provided the 20 T cell receptor beta chains below, sequenced in a study of blood T cells in healthy people across ages. It was with a sample-barcoded 5' primer and a J-beta primer mix that a second PCR of roughly 6 to 11 cycles was run. Using its own MiXCR run on the 5' RACE reads, TCRdb lists one record per CDR3 protein. The top ten hold approximately 17% of the sample, which has 850,000 to 1,300,000 distinct CDR3 sequences, roughly 45% seen once. Sequenced: blood. Receptor source: a woman in her sixties in good health.

This clonotype was observed many times. The chain has TRBV6-1 and TRBJ1-5; 11 positions agree with TRBD1. CDR1 is MNHNS and CDR2 is SASEGT in the germline V gene. J lost 7 bases, V lost 6 bases, and 11 bases had no gene match. The CDR3 is 16 amino acids. CDR3 loop: CASSDRDRGLRQPQHF. The CDR3 bases are TGTGCCAGCAGCGACCGGGACAGGGGGTTGAGACAGCCCCAGCATTTT.

In the case of this clonotype: This may come from a read error, since a much larger clone is one base off. The genes are TRBV24-1 and TRBJ2-5; a possible D gene is TRBD1 (6 bases). Per the germline V gene, CDR1 is KGHDR and CDR2 is SFDVKD. This CDR3 is 13 amino acids long. V was shortened by 3 bases and J by 2 bases, with 6 bases between the two germline ends. The DNA of the CDR3 is TGTGCCACCAGTGATCAGGGGCAAGAGACCCAGTACTTC. This sequence encodes CATSDQGQETQYF.

This clonotype came up many times. The gene calls are TRBV15 and TRBJ2-5; D remains ambiguous. Germline V gene data show CDR1 as LNHNV and CDR2 as YYDKDF (reference sequence). V gave up 0 bases and J gave up 2 bases, with 13 bases separating them. The CDR3 is 16 residues long. For the CDR3, the DNA is TGTGCCACCAGCAGAGATCCGGCCTCGTGGCAAGAGACCCAGTACTTC. Its protein is CATSRDPASWQETQYF.

The chain has TRBV20-1 and TRBJ1-1; tentative D call: TRBD1 (6 bases). CDR1 is DFQATT and CDR2 is SNEGSKA in the germline V gene (reference sequence). This CDR3 has 17 residues. The germline V and J ends were trimmed by 1 base and 1 base, with 19 bases remaining between them. CDR3: CSARGVWDTRRNTEAFF. CDR3 in DNA: TGCAGTGCTAGAGGGGTGTGGGACACTCGAAGGAACACTGAAGCTTTCTTT.

This clonotype was detected many times. The V and J genes are TRBV5-1 and TRBJ2-5; a possible D gene is TRBD2 (5 bases). Per the germline V gene, CDR1 is SGHRS and CDR2 is YFSETQ. The V end lost 4 bases, the J end lost 5 bases, and 9 bases lay between the germline ends. The CDR3 is made up of 12 amino acids. Written as DNA, the CDR3 is TGCGCCAGCAGCGGAGGAGTGGAGACCCAGTACTTC. Translated, it gives CASSGGVETQYF.

This clonotype was seen many times. V gene TRBV10-1 combines with J gene TRBJ2-3, with TRBD2 matching over 11 bases. CDR3 length: 14 residues. Germline V CDR1 and CDR2: WNHNN, SYGVQD (reference sequence). The trim removed 4 bases at V and 7 bases at J, leaving 4 bases unmatched. In nucleotides, the CDR3 is TGCGCCAGCAGTGGGGGACTAGCGGCAAATACGCAGTATTTT. This translates into CASSGGLAANTQYF.

The chain is built from TRBV7-8 and TRBJ2-4; unclear D gene. Trimming took off 5 bases at V and 0 bases at J, with 8 bases between the two ends. The CDR3 has 14 residues. CDR1 and CDR2 from the germline V gene are SGHVS and FQNEAQ. The CDR3 DNA follows: TGTGCCAGCAGCACCCGGCTAGCCAAAAACATTCAGTACTTC. It is translated as CASSTRLAKNIQYF.

This clonotype has just a few counts. The chain has TRBV29-1 and TRBJ1-2; no clear D gene. Germline V gene lookup returns CDR1 SQVTM and CDR2 ANQGSEA. The CDR3 consists of 13 residues. V was pared by 3 bases and J by 6 bases, with 14 bases between. Here the CDR3 reads CSVESRWINGYTF. The CDR3 DNA sequence: TGCAGCGTTGAGAGCCGGTGGATCAATGGCTACACCTTC.

The rearrangement links TRBV7-9 to TRBJ2-5; 7 bases align to TRBD2. The V gene's germline CDR1 is SEHNR and CDR2 FQNEAQ (reference sequence). V lost 0 bases, J lost 2 bases, and 9 bases stayed unmatched. This CDR3 is 17 amino acids long. The CDR3 here is CASSLALSWGGQETQYF. The DNA for the CDR3 is TGTGCCAGCAGCTTAGCCTTGAGTTGGGGGGGACAAGAGACCCAGTACTTC.

V usage is TRBV7-9 and J usage is TRBJ2-5; 7 bases map to TRBD1. The J segment lost 11 bases and the V segment lost 5 bases, leaving 17 bases of the junction unmatched. Germline assignment: CDR1 SEHNR and CDR2 FQNEAQ (reference sequence). CDR3 length: 15 residues. The CDR3, as DNA: TGTGCCAGCAGCGCACAGGGGAGCTCCTATAATGAGCAGTACTTC. Translating it yields CASSAQGSSYNEQYF.

This chain links TRBV6-2 or TRBV6-3 with TRBJ2-1; 7 bases line up with TRBD2. The J segment lost 6 bases and the V segment lost 7 bases, leaving 18 bases of the junction unmatched. The CDR3 totals 17 residues. Germline-derived CDR1 and CDR2 are MNHEY and SVGEGT. The CDR3 nucleotides are TGTGCCAGCACCCTACGCTTGGGGGGGAGTATCTTCAATGAGCAGTTCTTC. This codes for CASTLRLGGSIFNEQFF.

The rearrangement links TRBV6-6 to TRBJ2-2; tentative D call: TRBD2 (6 bases). The V end was cut by 2 bases, the J end by 4 bases, with 11 bases between. Germline CDR1 MNHNY, CDR2 SVGAGI (reference sequence). This CDR3 comprises 15 residues. This CDR3 reads CASSYPNGGTGELFF. The CDR3 DNA reads as TGTGCCAGCAGTTACCCCAACGGGGGCACCGGGGAGCTGTTTTTT.

This clonotype has just a few counts. The chain uses TRBV5-1 and TRBJ2-1; D perhaps matches TRBD2 (5 bases). Germline CDR1 reads SGHRS; CDR2 reads YFSETQ. There are 14 residues in the CDR3. Trimming removed 5 bases from V and 10 bases from J, with 19 bases in between. Here the CDR3 reads CASRSDWASSEQFF. The CDR3 nucleotides are TGCGCCAGCAGATCGGACTGGGCCTCCAGCGAGCAGTTCTTC.

For this clonotype: The conserved closing phenylalanine or tryptophan is absent in this CDR3, likely reflecting a read error. This CDR3 reads CASAVSGASYEQYY. The DNA for the CDR3 is TGTGCCAGCGCTGTTAGCGGGGCCTCCTACGAGCAGTACTAC. The V gene is TRBV3-1, the J gene TRBJ2-7; 8 bases align to TRBD2. Trimming cost V 8 bases and J 0 bases; bases outside gene matches: 6. The length of the CDR3 is 14 residues. Germline lookup yields CDR1 LGHDT and CDR2 YNNKEL (reference sequence).

The V call is TRBV6-5, the J call TRBJ2-3; D possibly corresponds to TRBD2 (5 bases). The germline V gene encodes CDR1 MNHEY and CDR2 SVGAGI. The V and J ends lost 2 bases and 4 bases respectively, with 13 bases between them. This CDR3 has 15 amino acids. CDR3 DNA sequence: TGTGCCAGCAGTTACGGGTGGGAGTCAGCAGATACGCAGTATTTT. It yields the protein CASSYGWESADTQYF.

This clonotype was found a few times. V and J are TRBV2 and TRBJ1-2; D is possibly TRBD1 (6 bases). Germline CDR1 and CDR2: SNHLY and FYNNEI. Deletions cut 5 bases from V and 4 bases from J, with 11 bases between. The CDR3 loop spans 13 amino acids. As DNA, the CDR3 is TGTGCCAGCAGTCGGGGGCTTGGCTATGGCTACACCTTC. It yields the protein CASSRGLGYGYTF.

The CDR3 region has the DNA TGCAGCGTTACCGACAGCACAGATACGCAGTATTTT. Residues: CSVTDSTDTQYF. The V and J genes are TRBV29-1 and TRBJ2-3, with D uncertain. Deletions cut 5 bases from V and 0 bases from J, with 6 bases between. The CDR3 length is 12 residues. Germline V lookup: CDR1 SQVTM, CDR2 ANQGSEA.

The CDR3 DNA is TGTGCCAGCAGCTTAGAAGCCGGGACTAGCGGGGAGACTTACAATGAGCAGTTCTTC. This sequence encodes CASSLEAGTSGETYNEQFF. This chain uses TRBV11-2 with TRBJ2-1, with TRBD2 matching 13 bases. The length of the CDR3 is 19 residues. J lost 4 bases, V lost 0 bases, and 9 bases had no gene match. Germline V gives CDR1 SGHAT, CDR2 FQNNGV.

The V gene is TRBV2, the J gene TRBJ2-5, with 9 positions matching TRBD1. The junction had 10 bases not matched to a gene; V was cut back by 10 bases and J by 4 bases. Germline V gene data show CDR1 as SNHLY and CDR2 as FYNNEI. The CDR3 totals 14 residues. The CDR3 DNA follows: TGTGCCATCCCGACAGGGGGGGAAAGAGAGACCCAGTACTTC. This sequence encodes CAIPTGGERETQYF. Full variable domain (rest looked up from reference TRBV2 and TRBJ2-5): EPEVTQTPSHQVTQMGQEVILRCVPISNHLYFYWYRQILGQKVEFLVSFYNNEISEKSEIFDDQFSVERPDGSNFTLKIRSTKLEDSAMYFCAIPTGGERETQYFGPGTRLLVL.

This chain uses TRBV7-7 with TRBJ2-1; possible D gene TRBD1, 5 bases. TRBJ2-7 matches the DNA end more closely, so the J call is doubtful. CDR1 is SSHAT and CDR2 is FNYEAQ in the germline V gene (reference sequence). The CDR3 runs to 13 residues. The CDR3 reads CASSRQQGYEQYF. CDR3 nucleotides: TGTGCCAGCAGCCGTCAGCAGGGATACGAGCAGTACTTC.